These 7 T cell receptor beta chains came from one sample sequenced in a study of T cell changes during pregnancy in multiple sclerosis. Repertoires were generated with immunoSEQ multiplex PCR, while TCRdb's copy carries only in-frame clones and drops some. The repertoire consists of 60,000 to 90,000 clones, with 85% to 95% occurring once and the leading ten covering just over 2.5%. The source was peripheral blood, collected after pregnancy. These receptors came from a female donor in good health, enrolled as a control in a pregnancy study.

The table lists this clone with a count of one. This sequence joins TRBV5-4 and TRBJ1-2; the match to TRBD1 covers 8 bases. In germline, CDR1 is SGHNT, CDR2 YYREEE (reference sequence). The V and J ends lost 4 bases and 6 bases, in that order; junction bases with no gene match: 5. The CDR3 covers 13 residues. The CDR3 sequence: CASSPTGADGYTF. The CDR3 coding sequence is TGTGCCAGCAGCCCGACAGGGGCGGATGGCTACACCTTC.

The count of this clone is one. The chain links TRBV9 to TRBJ2-2; D call uncertain. The CDR3 spans 16 residues. Germline-derived CDR1 and CDR2 are SGDLS and YYNGEE. V was cut by 0 bases and J by 2 bases, with 11 bases left in between. For the CDR3, the DNA is TGTGCCAGCAGCGTAGCAGGTTCTCAAAACACCGGGGAGCTGTTTTTT. The encoded protein is CASSVAGSQNTGELFF.

The chain uses TRBV7-6 and TRBJ2-7; D call uncertain. The germline gives CDR1 SGHVS, CDR2 FNYEAQ. Trimming shortened V by 5 bases and J by 4 bases, and 18 bases separated the two germline ends. This CDR3 comprises 15 residues. The CDR3 DNA follows: TGTGCCAGCAGCCGACCGGGTAACGTAGAATACGAGCAGTACTTC. Translated: CASSRPGNVEYEQYF.

The rearrangement uses TRBV21-1 and TRBJ1-3. TRBV21-1 is listed as a pseudogene. The CDR3 loop spans 19 amino acids. The CDR3 loop reads CASSKVLEASLLSGNTIYF. The CDR3 DNA follows: TGTGCCAGCAGCAAAGTATTGGAGGCTTCGCTTCTTTCTGGAAACACCATATATTTT.

The chain couples TRBV6-1 to TRBJ2-1; 11 nucleotides match TRBD1. Trimming took 4 bases from V and 5 from J; bases not matched to a gene: 7. Per the germline V gene, CDR1 is MNHNS and CDR2 is SASEGT. The CDR3 covers 16 residues. The CDR3 DNA is TGTGCCAGCAGTGGGCGGACAGGGGGCCTGAACAATGAGCAGTTCTTC. Translating gives CASSGRTGGLNNEQFF.

The CDR3 DNA follows: TGTGCCAGCAGCTTTCGTTCCCAGGGTTTACCGAACACTGAAGCTTTCTTT. It translates to CASSFRSQGLPNTEAFF. This chain uses TRBV5-8 with TRBJ1-1; tentative D call: TRBD1 (5 bases). From germline, CDR1 is SGHTS and CDR2 YDEGEE. The CDR3 runs to 17 residues. Trimming cost V 2 bases and J 1 base, with 18 bases left between them.

V gene TRBV7-3 combines with J gene TRBJ2-3, with 9 bases matching TRBD2. The CDR3 is made up of 16 amino acids. The trim removed 1 base at V and 0 bases at J, leaving 2 bases unmatched. Germline V CDR1 and CDR2: SGHTA, FQGTGA. The CDR3 spells CASSLNSGGSTDTQYF. The CDR3 DNA reads as TGTGCCAGCAGCTTAAATAGCGGGGGAAGCACAGATACGCAGTATTTT.